This record looks at one T cell receptor (beta chain) sequence and its context. Antigen unknown. Amplification used 60 Vbeta primers and 13 Jbeta primers. Produced via immunoSEQ multiplex PCR; TCRdb's table is partial and in-frame only. Here the sample spans 150,000 to 200,000 clones, roughly 74% being singletons. These data belong to a study of cytomegalovirus exposure and HLA in healthy donors. Points from the study as a whole: In vitro assays verified that a few CMV-associated chains recognized CMV antigens specifically.

This CDR3 is 15 amino acids long. CDR1 is SQVTM, CDR2 ANQGSEA, per germline. The source is a female donor in good health and CMV-seronegative. The chain combines TRBV29-1 with TRBJ2-5, with D tentatively TRBD1 (6 bases). The J call is uncertain, as TRBJ2-7 better fits the DNA end. The sample taken for sequencing was PBMCs. The CDR3 loop is CSVDHRGFGSYEQYF. CDR3 in DNA: TGCAGCGTAGACCATAGGGGGTTTGGCTCCTACGAGCAGTACTTC.